These T cell receptor beta chains were read from a single sample in a study of T cell repertoires in cytomegalovirus infection. One entry per CDR3 protein, called by TCRdb with MiXCR from the reads. The sample gives about 570,000 distinct CDR3 sequences, approximately 40% of which show up once; 48% is in the top ten. These receptors lack a known antigen. The sample consisted of cultured PBMCs, taken from culture after CMV antigen stimulation. Every receptor here comes from a human donor in good health (CMV status not recorded). Some clones in this sample may be carry-over from other donors' samples. Each CDR3 is given with its conserved first and last residue. Each record gives: V gene, clone size, J gene, CDR3 protein. Not all rows give a size; the values are once, few, many and, for expanded clones, a class.

TRBV7-6	many	TRBJ2-7	CASSLASEGLTSYEQYF
TRBV4-1	few	TRBJ2-2	CASSQGRDRANTGELFF
TRBV29-1	NA	TRBJ1-1	CSVDQGGNTEAFF
TRBV10-3	few	TRBJ2-7	CAIRGATGTIGNEQYF
TRBV7-8	many	TRBJ2-1	CASSSPGTSGEQFF
TRBV7-2	NA	TRBJ2-7	CASSPGGSGRGLREQYF
TRBV7-3	few	TRBJ1-4	CASSFLGDEKLFF
TRBV12-3/TRBV12-4	few	TRBJ2-2	CASSPGGSGPTGELFF
TRBV6-1	NA	TRBJ1-4	CASSEARLGQALPGEKLFF
TRBV6-1	few	TRBJ2-5	CASSENAHVAVETQYF
TRBV7-2	few	TRBJ2-7	CASSQTSGTGEQYF
TRBV19	few	TRBJ1-5	CASSAPGTGLQPQHF
TRBV7-2	NA	TRBJ2-3	CASNEGRGSLTDTQYF
TRBV6-6	NA	TRBJ2-3	CASRQQEAADTQYF
TRBV6-6	few	TRBJ2-2	CASSYSVPYTGELFF
TRBV6-2/TRBV6-3	few	TRBJ2-2	CASSLPPGRGTGELFF
TRBV7-2	few	TRBJ2-7	CASTAGQVTYEQYF
TRBV24-1	NA	TRBJ2-1	CATSDLLGHHNEQFF
TRBV20-1	NA	TRBJ1-2	CSARDQGATYGYTF
TRBV7-4	NA	TRBJ2-1	CASSSPLHNEQFF
TRBV7-2	few	TRBJ2-1	CASSYRQGLEQFF
TRBV2	few	TRBJ1-1	CASGWGRDTLNTEAFF
TRBV7-2	NA	TRBJ2-1	CAISLAQNRGYNEQFF
TRBV7-2	NA	TRBJ2-5	CASSPGGSGETQYF
TRBV7-2	many	TRBJ2-3	CASSLDRLAGDTQYF
TRBV7-2	many	TRBJ1-5	CASSSTGQGEPQHF
TRBV15	once	TRBJ1-1	CATSRSPSDPNTEAFF
TRBV7-9	NA	TRBJ1-1	CASSSTGEGTEAFF
TRBV7-6	few	TRBJ1-6	CASSLENASPLHF
TRBV6-8	NA	TRBJ1-1	CASSSEVRHFF
TRBV7-2	many	TRBJ2-7	CASSLEITTYEQYF
TRBV7-2	many	TRBJ1-2	CASSLGTEYYGYTF
TRBV4-3	few	TRBJ2-2	CASSRRTGTGTGELFF
TRBV7-2	few	TRBJ2-1	CASSYLTPLDEQFF
TRBV20-1	NA	TRBJ2-3	CSATSAGSRTDTQYF
TRBV28	once	TRBJ1-4	CASSSQGLNEKLFF
TRBV12-3/TRBV12-4	NA	TRBJ2-3	CASSSRGAPNTQYF